The rows below give T cell receptor beta chains drawn from one sample of a study of cytotoxic CD8 clonotypes in ibrutinib-treated CLL. Measured with immunoSEQ multiplex PCR; TCRdb has only the in-frame clones, and not every one. This sample has approximately 190,000 clones, with roughly 77% found just once. The source material was PBMCs, sampled after 12 months of ibrutinib treatment. These receptors were obtained from a human donor with chronic lymphocytic leukemia. The CDR3 runs from the conserved cysteine through the conserved F or W. Each record gives: CDR3 DNA, CDR3 protein, clone size, D gene, V gene, CDR3 length, J gene. D genes are given only for firm matches. The size of a clone is reported for some rows only, either as once, few or many, or as a class for expanded clones.

cdr3_nt: TGTGCCTGGAGTGTACGGACACTGAACTCTGGAAACACCATATATTTT
cdr3_aa: CAWSVRTLNSGNTIYF
clone_size: few
d_call: -
v_call: TRBV30
cdr3_length: 16
j_call: TRBJ1-3

cdr3_nt: TGTGCCAGCAGAGAGGCGGGGAAACTAGACGAGCAGTACTTC
cdr3_aa: CASREAGKLDEQYF
clone_size: few
d_call: -
v_call: TRBV28
cdr3_length: 14
j_call: TRBJ2-7

cdr3_nt: TGCGCCAGCAGCCACGAAACAGGGGTCGAGCAGTACTTC
cdr3_aa: CASSHETGVEQYF
clone_size: few
d_call: TRBD1
v_call: TRBV4-1
cdr3_length: 13
j_call: TRBJ2-7

cdr3_nt: TGTGCCAGTTCAAGGGGTACTGAGCAGTTCTTC
cdr3_aa: CASSRGTEQFF
clone_size: -
d_call: -
v_call: TRBV6-5
cdr3_length: 11
j_call: TRBJ2-1

cdr3_nt: TGTGCCAGCAGTGAAAGAGCGGGGCGGTTGGAGCAGTACTTC
cdr3_aa: CASSERAGRLEQYF
clone_size: -
d_call: TRBD2
v_call: TRBV2
cdr3_length: 14
j_call: TRBJ2-7

cdr3_nt: TGTGCCAGCAGTTCCCCAACAGGGCCCACTGAAGCTTTCTTT
cdr3_aa: CASSSPTGPTEAFF
clone_size: once
d_call: -
v_call: TRBV11-2
cdr3_length: 14
j_call: TRBJ1-1

cdr3_nt: TGTGCCAGCAGTTCCGTGTCGGCTGGCACCTTC
cdr3_aa: CASSSVSAGTF
clone_size: few
d_call: -
v_call: TRBV7-9
cdr3_length: 11
j_call: TRBJ1-2

cdr3_nt: TGTGCCAGCTCACCACCGCCGGGACAGGGGGCTATCTATGGCTACACCTTC
cdr3_aa: CASSPPPGQGAIYGYTF
clone_size: -
d_call: TRBD1
v_call: TRBV18
cdr3_length: 17
j_call: TRBJ1-2

cdr3_nt: TGTGCCAGCAGCGTAGGGGACAGGGACCAAGAGACCCAGTACTTC
cdr3_aa: CASSVGDRDQETQYF
clone_size: -
d_call: TRBD1
v_call: TRBV9
cdr3_length: 15
j_call: TRBJ2-5

cdr3_nt: TGTGCCAGCAGTGTGGAGCGGGAAAGGCCCCAGTACTTC
cdr3_aa: CASSVERERPQYF
clone_size: -
d_call: TRBD2
v_call: TRBV27
cdr3_length: 13
j_call: TRBJ2-5

cdr3_nt: TGTGCCAGCTCAACAGAGCAGGGAATTCCACTGGATCAGCCCCAGCATTTT
cdr3_aa: CASSTEQGIPLDQPQHF
clone_size: few
d_call: -
v_call: TRBV18
cdr3_length: 17
j_call: TRBJ1-5

cdr3_nt: TGTGCCAGCAGTGTGGGCGACGGGAAAGCTTTCTTT
cdr3_aa: CASSVGDGKAFF
clone_size: -
d_call: -
v_call: TRBV6-5
cdr3_length: 12
j_call: TRBJ1-1

cdr3_nt: TGTGCCAGCCGGCCCCGATCGACAGGGAACTATGGCTACACCTTC
cdr3_aa: CASRPRSTGNYGYTF
clone_size: -
d_call: TRBD1
v_call: TRBV28
cdr3_length: 15
j_call: TRBJ1-2

cdr3_nt: TGTGCCAGCAGTCCGGGGACAGGGGCGAACACTGAAGCTTTCTTT
cdr3_aa: CASSPGTGANTEAFF
clone_size: -
d_call: TRBD1
v_call: TRBV2
cdr3_length: 15
j_call: TRBJ1-1

cdr3_nt: TGTGCCAGCAGCCCAGAAGCGGACAGGCTGCGGGGCTACACCTTC
cdr3_aa: CASSPEADRLRGYTF
clone_size: -
d_call: TRBD1
v_call: TRBV5-6
cdr3_length: 15
j_call: TRBJ1-2

cdr3_nt: TGCGCCAGCAGCTTTGGGCTCTCGGGAGAGACCCAGTACTTC
cdr3_aa: CASSFGLSGETQYF
clone_size: -
d_call: -
v_call: TRBV5-1
cdr3_length: 14
j_call: TRBJ2-5

cdr3_nt: TGTGCCAGCAGCTTAGTGGGGCAGGGAGCGGATACGCAGTATTTT
cdr3_aa: CASSLVGQGADTQYF
clone_size: -
d_call: -
v_call: TRBV7-2
cdr3_length: 15
j_call: TRBJ2-3

cdr3_nt: TGTGCCAGCAGCCAAGATAGGCGGCCCCCCACAGATACGCAGTATTTT
cdr3_aa: CASSQDRRPPTDTQYF
clone_size: -
d_call: -
v_call: TRBV4-2
cdr3_length: 16
j_call: TRBJ2-3

cdr3_nt: TGTGCCAGCAGAGGCGATAGCAATCAGCCCCAGCATTTT
cdr3_aa: CASRGDSNQPQHF
clone_size: many
d_call: -
v_call: TRBV6-5
cdr3_length: 13
j_call: TRBJ1-5

cdr3_nt: TGTGCCAGCAGCTTAAGACAGGGGGCCGAGCAGTACTTC
cdr3_aa: CASSLRQGAEQYF
clone_size: -
d_call: TRBD1
v_call: TRBV5-6
cdr3_length: 13
j_call: TRBJ2-7

cdr3_nt: TGTGCCAGCAGTCCCCCGGTAAGGGGGGTTGACGAGCAGTACTTC
cdr3_aa: CASSPPVRGVDEQYF
clone_size: -
d_call: -
v_call: TRBV28
cdr3_length: 15
j_call: TRBJ2-7

cdr3_nt: TGCGCCAGCAGCCAAGCCCCAGGAGGGATCCCGGGGGGGAGCACGAACACCGGGGAGCTGTTTTTT
cdr3_aa: CASSQAPGGIPGGSTNTGELFF
clone_size: few
d_call: TRBD2
v_call: TRBV4-1
cdr3_length: 22
j_call: TRBJ2-2

cdr3_nt: TGCGCCAGCAGCGAAACAGGGAACTATGGCTACACCTTC
cdr3_aa: CASSETGNYGYTF
clone_size: few
d_call: -
v_call: TRBV10-1
cdr3_length: 13
j_call: TRBJ1-2

cdr3_nt: TGTGCCAGTAGTACAAACAGGGGTGGCTACACCTTC
cdr3_aa: CASSTNRGGYTF
clone_size: few
d_call: TRBD1
v_call: TRBV19
cdr3_length: 12
j_call: TRBJ1-2

cdr3_nt: TGCACCAGCAGCCAAGAACCCCCACTAGCGGCACACCGTAGGGGGCAGTTCTTC
cdr3_aa: CTSSQEPPLAAHRRGQFF
clone_size: -
d_call: -
v_call: TRBV1
cdr3_length: 18
j_call: TRBJ2-1

cdr3_nt: TGTGCCTGGAGTAGAAACCCGGGTTTTTACGAGCAGTACTTC
cdr3_aa: CAWSRNPGFYEQYF
clone_size: -
d_call: -
v_call: TRBV30
cdr3_length: 14
j_call: TRBJ2-7

cdr3_nt: TGTGCCTGGAGTGTACAGTGGAGTGCTGAAGCTTTCTTT
cdr3_aa: CAWSVQWSAEAFF
clone_size: -
d_call: -
v_call: TRBV30
cdr3_length: 13
j_call: TRBJ1-1

cdr3_nt: TGTGCCAGTAGTATAATCGCGGCCGGGACTGAAGCTTTCTTT
cdr3_aa: CASSIIAAGTEAFF
clone_size: -
d_call: -
v_call: TRBV19
cdr3_length: 14
j_call: TRBJ1-1

cdr3_nt: TGTGCCAGCACCTATAACAATGAGCAGTTCTTC
cdr3_aa: CASTYNNEQFF
clone_size: -
d_call: -
v_call: TRBV7-3
cdr3_length: 11
j_call: TRBJ2-1

cdr3_nt: TGTGCCAGTCTGCGATTGGGCTATGGCTACACCTTC
cdr3_aa: CASLRLGYGYTF
clone_size: -
d_call: -
v_call: TRBV19
cdr3_length: 12
j_call: TRBJ1-2

cdr3_nt: TGTGCCAGCAGCGCCCAGACTAGCCTCGGCGAGCAGTACTTC
cdr3_aa: CASSAQTSLGEQYF
clone_size: -
d_call: TRBD2
v_call: TRBV9
cdr3_length: 14
j_call: TRBJ2-7